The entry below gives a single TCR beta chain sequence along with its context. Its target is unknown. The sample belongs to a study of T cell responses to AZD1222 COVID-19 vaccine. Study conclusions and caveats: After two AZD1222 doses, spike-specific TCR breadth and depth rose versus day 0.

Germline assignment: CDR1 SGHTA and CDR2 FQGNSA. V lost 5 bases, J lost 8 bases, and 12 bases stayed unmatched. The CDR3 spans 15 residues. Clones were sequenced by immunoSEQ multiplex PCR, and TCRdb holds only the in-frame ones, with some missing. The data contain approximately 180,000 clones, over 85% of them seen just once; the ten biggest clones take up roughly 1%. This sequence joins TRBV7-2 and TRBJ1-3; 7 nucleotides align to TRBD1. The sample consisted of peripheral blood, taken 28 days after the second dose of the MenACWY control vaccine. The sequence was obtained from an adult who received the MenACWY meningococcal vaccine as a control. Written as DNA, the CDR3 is TGTGCCAGCAGCCCGAGGCACAGGGGAGGATACACCATATATTTT. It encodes CASSPRHRGGYTIYF.